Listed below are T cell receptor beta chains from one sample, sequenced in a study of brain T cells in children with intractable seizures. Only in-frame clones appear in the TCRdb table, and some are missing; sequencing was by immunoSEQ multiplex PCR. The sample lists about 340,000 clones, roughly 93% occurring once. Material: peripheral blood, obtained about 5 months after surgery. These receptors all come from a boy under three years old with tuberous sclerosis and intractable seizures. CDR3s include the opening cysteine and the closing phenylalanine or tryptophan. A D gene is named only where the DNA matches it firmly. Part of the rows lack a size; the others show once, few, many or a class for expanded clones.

CDR3: CAVSRAGGGEKLFF; DNA: TGTGCAGTCTCAAGGGCAGGGGGCGGTGAAAAACTGTTTTTT; size: NA; J: TRBJ1-4; V: TRBV6-5; D: TRBD1
CDR3: CASLRGTGDEKLFF; DNA: TGTGCCAGCCTTCGTGGGACAGGGGATGAAAAACTGTTTTTT; size: NA; J: TRBJ1-4; V: TRBV6-5; D: TRBD1
CDR3: CASSLGQVFHF; DNA: TGTGCCAGCAGCTTGGGACAGGTTTTCCACTTT; size: NA; J: TRBJ1-6; V: TRBV5-5; D: NA
CDR3: CASSLIGVMNTEAFF; DNA: TGTGCCAGCAGTTTGATCGGGGTTATGAACACTGAAGCTTTCTTT; size: NA; J: TRBJ1-1; V: TRBV28; D: NA
CDR3: CASSLSVAMQYF; DNA: TGTGCCAGCAGCTTAAGTGTAGCGATGCAGTACTTC; size: NA; J: TRBJ2-7; V: TRBV11-3; D: NA
CDR3: CSAGDLYGYTF; DNA: TGCAGTGCCGGGGACCTATATGGCTACACCTTC; size: once; J: TRBJ1-2; V: TRBV20-1; D: NA
CDR3: CASSRTRNQPQHF; DNA: TGTGCCAGCAGCCGCACACGAAATCAGCCCCAGCATTTT; size: NA; J: TRBJ1-5; V: TRBV3-1/TRBV3-2; D: NA
CDR3: CASSLSDNYNEQFF; DNA: TGTGCCAGCAGTTTATCGGACAACTACAATGAGCAGTTCTTC; size: NA; J: TRBJ2-1; V: TRBV27; D: NA
CDR3: CASSIGGYSNQPQHF; DNA: TGTGCCAGTAGTATAGGTGGTTATAGCAATCAGCCCCAGCATTTT; size: NA; J: TRBJ1-5; V: TRBV19; D: NA
CDR3: CASTFEREGPPHTQYF; DNA: TGTGCCAGCACCTTCGAGCGGGAGGGCCCTCCCCATACGCAGTATTTT; size: NA; J: TRBJ2-3; V: TRBV6-6; D: TRBD2
CDR3: CASSQDRGTEAFF; DNA: TGTGCCAGCAGCCAAGATAGAGGGACAGAAGCTTTCTTT; size: NA; J: TRBJ1-1; V: TRBV4-2; D: NA
CDR3: CASSSPGADLFYGYTF; DNA: TGTGCCAGCAGTTCCCCGGGGGCGGATCTTTTCTATGGCTACACCTTC; size: NA; J: TRBJ1-2; V: TRBV6-5; D: NA
CDR3: CASSTRQGRNTGELFF; DNA: TGTGCCAGCAGCACTCGACAGGGGCGGAACACCGGGGAGCTGTTTTTT; size: NA; J: TRBJ2-2; V: TRBV7-2; D: TRBD1
CDR3: CAWTRRRGTEAFF; DNA: TGTGCCTGGACTAGGCGTCGGGGCACTGAAGCTTTCTTT; size: NA; J: TRBJ1-1; V: TRBV30; D: NA
CDR3: CASSLVSGGNTGELFF; DNA: TGTGCCAGCAGCTTAGTCAGCGGGGGGAACACCGGGGAGCTGTTTTTT; size: NA; J: TRBJ2-2; V: TRBV13; D: TRBD2
CDR3: CASSLKGYQEETQYF; DNA: TGTGCCAGCAGTTTAAAGGGGTACCAAGAGGAGACCCAGTACTTC; size: NA; J: TRBJ2-5; V: TRBV28; D: NA
CDR3: CAITPEPNYGYTF; DNA: TGTGCCATCACTCCAGAACCTAACTATGGCTACACCTTC; size: NA; J: TRBJ1-2; V: TRBV10-3; D: NA
CDR3: CASSLLGQGNNSPLHF; DNA: TGTGCCAGCAGCTTATTGGGACAGGGAAACAATTCACCCCTCCACTTT; size: NA; J: TRBJ1-6; V: TRBV7-8; D: TRBD1
CDR3: CASSLKRGETQYF; DNA: TGTGCCAGCAGCTTAAAACGAGGAGAGACCCAGTACTTC; size: NA; J: TRBJ2-5; V: TRBV7-3; D: NA
CDR3: CASSPISGANVLTF; DNA: TGTGCCAGCAGCCCGATCTCTGGGGCCAACGTCCTGACTTTC; size: few; J: TRBJ2-6; V: TRBV3-1/TRBV3-2; D: NA
CDR3: CASSRPSPQGSEQYF; DNA: TGTGCCAGCTCACGGCCCAGCCCGCAGGGGAGCGAGCAGTACTTC; size: NA; J: TRBJ2-7; V: TRBV18; D: NA
CDR3: CATAGATWLNNEQFF; DNA: TGTGCAACTGCGGGGGCAACCTGGTTAAACAATGAGCAGTTCTTC; size: once; J: TRBJ2-1; V: TRBV7-8; D: NA
CDR3: CASSFGGSANTEAFF; DNA: TGTGCCAGCAGCTTTGGAGGCTCAGCGAACACTGAAGCTTTCTTT; size: NA; J: TRBJ1-1; V: TRBV11-2; D: NA
CDR3: CAGTKGGIDTGELFF; DNA: TGTGCCGGAACGAAAGGGGGCATCGACACCGGGGAGCTGTTTTTT; size: few; J: TRBJ2-2; V: TRBV7-9; D: TRBD1
CDR3: CASSEDRGRLQQYF; DNA: TGTGCCAGCAGTGAAGACAGGGGGCGCTTGCAGCAGTACTTC; size: NA; J: TRBJ2-7; V: TRBV6-1; D: TRBD1
CDR3: CASSKAGGLYEQYF; DNA: TGTGCCAGCAGCAAAGCGGGGGGGCTTTACGAGCAGTACTTC; size: NA; J: TRBJ2-7; V: TRBV4-2; D: TRBD2
CDR3: CASSFGEQYF; DNA: TGTGCCAGCAGCTTCGGAGAGCAGTACTTC; size: NA; J: TRBJ2-7; V: TRBV5-8; D: NA
CDR3: CAWTEGYGYTF; DNA: TGTGCCTGGACGGAGGGTTATGGCTACACCTTC; size: NA; J: TRBJ1-2; V: TRBV30; D: NA
CDR3: CATSDSSRQGLTEAFF; DNA: TGTGCCACCAGTGATTCCTCTCGACAGGGGCTGACTGAAGCTTTCTTT; size: NA; J: TRBJ1-1; V: TRBV24-1; D: TRBD1
CDR3: CASSFGQSSYEQYF; DNA: TGTGCCAGCAGTTTCGGACAGAGCTCCTACGAGCAGTACTTC; size: NA; J: TRBJ2-7; V: TRBV27; D: NA
CDR3: CASSQPRAPRTEAFF; DNA: TGTGCCAGCAGTCAGCCTCGGGCCCCCAGGACTGAAGCTTTCTTT; size: once; J: TRBJ1-1; V: TRBV27; D: NA
CDR3: CAWTDRAYTGELFF; DNA: TGTGCCTGGACGGACAGGGCGTACACCGGGGAGCTGTTTTTT; size: few; J: TRBJ2-2; V: TRBV30; D: TRBD1
CDR3: CASRPLGRRRDTQYF; DNA: TGTGCCAGCCGCCCCCTAGGGAGGCGGAGAGATACGCAGTATTTT; size: once; J: TRBJ2-3; V: TRBV11-3; D: NA
CDR3: CASRNPGLGGGYTF; DNA: TGTGCCAGCAGAAACCCCGGACTAGGAGGTGGCTACACCTTC; size: NA; J: TRBJ1-2; V: TRBV6-5; D: NA
CDR3: CASRSRGGEKLFF; DNA: TGCGCCAGCAGAAGCAGGGGGGGTGAAAAACTGTTTTTT; size: NA; J: TRBJ1-4; V: TRBV5-1; D: TRBD1
CDR3: CASSERMTDTGELFF; DNA: TGTGCCAGCAGCGAAAGGATGACGGACACCGGGGAGCTGTTTTTT; size: NA; J: TRBJ2-2; V: TRBV7-8; D: NA
CDR3: CASKAGRFSNQPQHF; DNA: TGTGCCAGTAAGGCCGGACGGTTTAGCAATCAGCCCCAGCATTTT; size: NA; J: TRBJ1-5; V: TRBV19; D: NA
CDR3: CASSFFGGNSYEQYF; DNA: TGTGCCAGCAGCTTTTTCGGGGGTAACTCCTACGAGCAGTACTTC; size: NA; J: TRBJ2-7; V: TRBV7-2; D: NA
CDR3: CAILETGHGYGYTF; DNA: TGTGCCATCCTTGAAACAGGGCATGGCTATGGCTACACCTTC; size: NA; J: TRBJ1-2; V: TRBV10-3; D: NA
CDR3: CASSQEQGYTEAFF; DNA: TGTGCCAGCAGCCAAGAACAGGGATACACTGAAGCTTTCTTT; size: NA; J: TRBJ1-1; V: TRBV4-2; D: NA
CDR3: CAWNRGAYEQYF; DNA: TGTGCCTGGAACCGGGGGGCCTACGAGCAGTACTTC; size: once; J: TRBJ2-7; V: TRBV30; D: TRBD2
CDR3: CASSLDAYEQYF; DNA: TGTGCCAGCAGCTTAGATGCCTACGAGCAGTACTTC; size: NA; J: TRBJ2-7; V: TRBV11-3; D: NA
CDR3: CASSTQGIRTDTQYF; DNA: TGTGCCAGCAGTACGCAGGGAATCCGCACAGATACGCAGTATTTT; size: NA; J: TRBJ2-3; V: TRBV2; D: NA
CDR3: CASSHYPLTGGGNQPQHF; DNA: TGTGCCAGCAGTCATTACCCTTTGACAGGGGGCGGAAATCAGCCCCAGCATTTT; size: NA; J: TRBJ1-5; V: TRBV6-6; D: TRBD1
CDR3: CAWSVTSGGAGEQFF; DNA: TGTGCCTGGAGTGTAACTAGCGGGGGGGCGGGTGAGCAGTTCTTC; size: NA; J: TRBJ2-1; V: TRBV30; D: TRBD2
CDR3: CAGGDGYGYTF; DNA: TGTGCCGGAGGGGATGGCTATGGCTACACCTTC; size: NA; J: TRBJ1-2; V: TRBV19; D: NA
CDR3: CASSLVAEEYSNEQFF; DNA: TGTGCCAGCAGCTTGGTAGCGGAGGAATACTCCAATGAGCAGTTCTTC; size: NA; J: TRBJ2-1; V: TRBV5-6; D: NA
CDR3: CASSQLTSGRQETQYF; DNA: TGTGCCAGCAGCCAACTGACTAGCGGGCGACAAGAGACCCAGTACTTC; size: NA; J: TRBJ2-5; V: TRBV7-9; D: TRBD2
CDR3: CASSRRGEAQPQHF; DNA: TGTGCCAGCAGCCGGCGGGGGGAGGCTCAGCCCCAGCATTTT; size: NA; J: TRBJ1-5; V: TRBV6-6; D: NA
CDR3: CAWSLLGEGAFF; DNA: TGTGCCTGGAGCCTCCTCGGGGAGGGAGCTTTCTTT; size: NA; J: TRBJ1-1; V: TRBV30; D: NA
CDR3: CASRTLTSAAGELFF; DNA: TGTGCCAGCAGGACGCTTACTAGCGCGGCCGGGGAGCTGTTTTTT; size: NA; J: TRBJ2-2; V: TRBV2; D: TRBD2